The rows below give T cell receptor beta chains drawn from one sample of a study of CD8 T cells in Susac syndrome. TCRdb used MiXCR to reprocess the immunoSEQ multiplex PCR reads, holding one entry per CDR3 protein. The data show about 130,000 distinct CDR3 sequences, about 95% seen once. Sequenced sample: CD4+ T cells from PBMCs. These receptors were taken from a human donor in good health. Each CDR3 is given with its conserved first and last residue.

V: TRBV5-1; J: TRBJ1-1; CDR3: CASTLGVRGTEAFF
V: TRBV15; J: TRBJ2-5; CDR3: CATSFRPGLGETQYF
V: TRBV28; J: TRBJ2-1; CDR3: CASREGPKLFF
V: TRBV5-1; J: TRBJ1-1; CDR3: CASSSDTEAFF
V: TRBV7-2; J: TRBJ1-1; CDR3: CASSLGETEAFF
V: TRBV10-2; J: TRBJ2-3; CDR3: CASAPGPTDTQYF
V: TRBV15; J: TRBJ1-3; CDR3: CATSRDAGTGNTIYF
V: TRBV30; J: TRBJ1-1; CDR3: CAWSLNFRGTEAFF
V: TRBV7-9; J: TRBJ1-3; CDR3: CASSQGQAGGNTIYF
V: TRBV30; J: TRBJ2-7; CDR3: CAWSVNSIPKEQYF
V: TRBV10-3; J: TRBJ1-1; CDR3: CAIAGQGDTEAFF
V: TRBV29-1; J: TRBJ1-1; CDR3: CSVESGTEAFF
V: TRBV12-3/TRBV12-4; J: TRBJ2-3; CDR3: CASSTRTKRLGGTDTQYF
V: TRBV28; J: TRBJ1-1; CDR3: CASTSGTEAFF
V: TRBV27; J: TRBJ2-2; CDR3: CASSLTPPGADTGELFF
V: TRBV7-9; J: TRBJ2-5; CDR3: CASTERTGLETQYF
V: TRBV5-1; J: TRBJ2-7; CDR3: CASSDRVSYEQYF
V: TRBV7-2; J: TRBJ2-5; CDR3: CASSSQGAETQYF
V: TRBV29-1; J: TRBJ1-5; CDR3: CSVVADSNQPQHF
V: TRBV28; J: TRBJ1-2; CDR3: CASSLVQGGYGYTF
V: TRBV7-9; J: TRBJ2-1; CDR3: CASKGLAVNEQFF
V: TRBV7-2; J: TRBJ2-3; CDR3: CASSRGLADTQYF
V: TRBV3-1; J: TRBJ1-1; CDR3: CASSHGTGVNTEAFF
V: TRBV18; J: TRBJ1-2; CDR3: CASSPPSSGKGYTF
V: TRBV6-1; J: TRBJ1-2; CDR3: CASSDLLGLNYGYTF
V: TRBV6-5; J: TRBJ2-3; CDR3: CASSSKAGGWADTQYF
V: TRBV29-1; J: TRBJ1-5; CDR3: CSVWGGGRFQPQHF
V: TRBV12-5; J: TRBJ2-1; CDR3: CASGLWRPSSGSYNEQFF
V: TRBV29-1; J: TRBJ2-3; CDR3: CSVRPTHTDTQYF
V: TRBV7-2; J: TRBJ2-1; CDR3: CASSLDGSSYNEQFF
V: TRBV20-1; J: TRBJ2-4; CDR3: CSAPSQTSGRPLAKNIQYF
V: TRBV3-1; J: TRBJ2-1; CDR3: CASSQDLGRAWDEQFF
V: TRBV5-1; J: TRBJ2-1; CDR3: CASSPGQPYNEQFF
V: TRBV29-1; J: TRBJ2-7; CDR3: CSVGETYEQYF
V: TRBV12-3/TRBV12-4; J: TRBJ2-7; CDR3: CASRPGTGGNEQYF
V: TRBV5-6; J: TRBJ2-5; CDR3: CASSFGPGPPPGTQYF
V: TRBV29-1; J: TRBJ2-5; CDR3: CSVEDGKTQYF
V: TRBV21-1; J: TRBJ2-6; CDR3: CASRGGTGLFGANVLTF
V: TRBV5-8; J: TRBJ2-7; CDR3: CASSLGQGLSYEQYF
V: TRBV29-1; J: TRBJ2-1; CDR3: CSVEPLAGRFF
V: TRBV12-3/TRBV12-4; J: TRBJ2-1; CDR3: CASSRNQYNEQFF
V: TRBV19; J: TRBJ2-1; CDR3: CASRKPEGYNEQFF
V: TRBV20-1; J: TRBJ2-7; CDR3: CSARPQGQGRYYEQYF
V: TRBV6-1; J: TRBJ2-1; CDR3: CASSEEGQGPYNEQFF
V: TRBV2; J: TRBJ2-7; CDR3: CACESRVFYEQYF
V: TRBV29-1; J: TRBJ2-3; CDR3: CSVGVRLSTDTQYF
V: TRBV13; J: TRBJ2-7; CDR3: CASSSRSSYEQYF
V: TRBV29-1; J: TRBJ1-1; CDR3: CSVVWGTGTEAFF
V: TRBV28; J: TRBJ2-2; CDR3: CASSDVDGRSTGELFF
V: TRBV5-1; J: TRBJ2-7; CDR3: CASSPGATVLYEQYF
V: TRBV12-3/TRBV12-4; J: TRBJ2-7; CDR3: CASSPYSGGEQYF
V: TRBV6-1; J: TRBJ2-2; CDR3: CASSVPSDRASNTGELFF
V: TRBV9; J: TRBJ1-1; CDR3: CASSVGQLNTEAFF
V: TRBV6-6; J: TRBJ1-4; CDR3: CASSYSGRGFNEKLFF
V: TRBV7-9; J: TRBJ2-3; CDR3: CASSLRESFNTQYF
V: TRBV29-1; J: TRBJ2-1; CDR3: CSVAQRADTPYNEQFF